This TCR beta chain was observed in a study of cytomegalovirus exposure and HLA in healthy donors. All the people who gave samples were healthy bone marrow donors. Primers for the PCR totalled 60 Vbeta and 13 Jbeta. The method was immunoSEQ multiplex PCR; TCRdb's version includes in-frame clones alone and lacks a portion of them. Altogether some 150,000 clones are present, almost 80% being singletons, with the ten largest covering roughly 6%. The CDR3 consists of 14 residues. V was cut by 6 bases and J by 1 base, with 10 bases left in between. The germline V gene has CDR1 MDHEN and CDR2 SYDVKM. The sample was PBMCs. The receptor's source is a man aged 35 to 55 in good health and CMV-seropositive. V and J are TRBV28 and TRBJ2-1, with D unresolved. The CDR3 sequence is CASSRPLSYNEQFF. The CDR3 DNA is TGTGCCAGCAGCCGTCCCTTGTCCTACAATGAGCAGTTCTTC.